The rows below give T cell receptor beta chains drawn from one sample of a study of blood T cell repertoires in COVID-19. Some clones are missing from TCRdb's copy, which holds only in-frame ones; the method was immunoSEQ multiplex PCR. Of some 220,000 clones in the sample, about 85% were seen once. Sequencing used peripheral blood. The receptors here all came from a woman aged 60 to 75 with active or convalescent COVID-19. The conserved cysteine and the conserved F or W are not part of the CDR3 here. D genes are given only for firm matches. Only part of the rows carry a size: once, few, many, or a class if the clone is expanded.

D gene,clone size,J gene,V gene,CDR3 protein
TRBD2,.,TRBJ2-7,TRBV30,AWSVGSGPTYEQY
TRBD2,once,TRBJ2-1,TRBV5-1,ASYPGLAVNNEQF
TRBD1,few,TRBJ2-1,TRBV6-5,ASRTQGVYNEQF
.,.,TRBJ2-7,TRBV30,AWSVDGGGISEQY
.,.,TRBJ2-1,TRBV2,ASSQERFHEQF
.,.,TRBJ2-2,TRBV5-1,ASTEGGALTGELF
.,.,TRBJ1-2,TRBV2,ASRRFVVGKGGGYT
TRBD1,.,TRBJ1-4,TRBV6-5,ASRTTGVEKLF
TRBD1,.,TRBJ2-1,TRBV18,ASSQRDRVNNEQF
TRBD2,once,TRBJ2-1,TRBV14,ASSQVAGGRV
.,.,TRBJ1-2,TRBV10-3,AISSERGSGYT
.,.,TRBJ1-5,TRBV10-3,AISLEGGQPQH
.,.,TRBJ2-1,TRBV14,ASSQDLGRGSNEQF
TRBD2,.,TRBJ2-7,TRBV12-5,ASGLGLAGVFHEQY
TRBD1,few,TRBJ1-1,TRBV5-1,ASRPTTGGDTEAF
.,few,TRBJ2-7,TRBV9,ASSVATGASSYEQY
.,.,TRBJ2-7,TRBV2,ASSEVGGSLYEQY
.,.,TRBJ2-7,TRBV19,ASSTPRSGVYEQY
.,.,TRBJ2-2,TRBV6-6,ASSYSSYTGELF
TRBD2,.,TRBJ2-3,TRBV27,ASSRGGADTQY